A selection of T cell receptor beta chains follows, all from one sample in a study of T cell responses to AZD1222 COVID-19 vaccine. The data were produced by immunoSEQ multiplex PCR, yet TCRdb's version contains in-frame clones alone and is incomplete. The repertoire includes around 150,000 clones, under 95% of them detected once, and 1.1% to 1.5% sits in the top ten. The sample here was peripheral blood, taken on day 0 of AZD1222 vaccination. Receptor source: an adult in good health. Both conserved end residues are part of each CDR3. Each record gives: V gene, CDR3 protein.

V: TRBV6-5
CDR3: CASSYSPGVSGYF

V: TRBV18
CDR3: CASSSGPRATNTEAFF

V: TRBV5-1
CDR3: CASSWAPSGSTYEQYF

V: TRBV2
CDR3: CASSVGTELYGYTF

V: TRBV19
CDR3: CASSALLGSGNTIYF

V: TRBV2
CDR3: CASSLRVGLGDQPQHF

V: TRBV19
CDR3: CASSIGAGQVPEKLFF

V: TRBV30
CDR3: CAWSVWGLGQPQHF

V: TRBV30
CDR3: CAWSADSEKRYF

V: TRBV28
CDR3: CASSWPPPTSGRAGTPYEQYF

V: TRBV18
CDR3: CASSPRGPDTGELFF

V: TRBV3-1/TRBV3-2
CDR3: CASSPGPSKDTQYF

V: TRBV27
CDR3: CASNTAGASYEQYF

V: TRBV28
CDR3: CASSYGAGNEQFF

V: TRBV28
CDR3: CASSYRTSELLNTGELFF

V: TRBV6-6
CDR3: CASSTPLNTEAFF

V: TRBV5-6
CDR3: CASSLASRPYQPQHF

V: TRBV5-4
CDR3: CASSLGVGNQPQHF

V: TRBV5-6
CDR3: CASSVQGYNQPQHF

V: TRBV30
CDR3: CAWSGEKLFF

V: TRBV11-2
CDR3: CASSSLRGLGTEAFF

V: TRBV27
CDR3: CASSFTPPRPDRSTYGYTF

V: TRBV29-1
CDR3: CSVGGTLYGYTF

V: TRBV5-1
CDR3: CASSLEAGGAFDTQYF

V: TRBV7-2
CDR3: CASSLAEGNYGYTF

V: TRBV19
CDR3: CASGGGGGRLEEQFF

V: TRBV7-9
CDR3: CASSLGLQSSGNTIYF

V: TRBV4-3
CDR3: CASSQGQDPSYEQYF

V: TRBV15
CDR3: CATSRDGTGTNYGYTF

V: TRBV3-1/TRBV3-2
CDR3: CASSQGFGGAGGNTIYF

V: TRBV4-2
CDR3: CASSQVGGSSYEQYF

V: TRBV19
CDR3: CASGWGPGDGYTF

V: TRBV14
CDR3: CASSLGIRGGTGLANYGYTF

V: TRBV11-2
CDR3: CASSLFGGEVVNEQYF

V: TRBV9
CDR3: CASSSSRTDTQYF

V: TRBV6-5
CDR3: CASSYGLLTNTEAFF

V: TRBV30
CDR3: CAWSVMFEGLYPQRDTIYF

V: TRBV9
CDR3: CASSAWGGRSDTQYF

V: TRBV19
CDR3: CASSQDRSGNTIYF

V: TRBV2
CDR3: CASRERGQGSQPQHF

V: TRBV30
CDR3: CAWNLGYSGNTIYF

V: TRBV7-8
CDR3: CASSWTGLLDYEQYF

V: TRBV18
CDR3: CASSLGVNQPQHF

V: TRBV19
CDR3: CASSPSQGANTEAFF

V: TRBV6-6
CDR3: CASVQGNTEAFF

V: TRBV6-5
CDR3: CASSDSYSNQPQHF

V: TRBV5-6
CDR3: CASSLAPRVGTEAFF

V: TRBV18
CDR3: CASSDRGEQPQHF

V: TRBV7-2
CDR3: CASSLNPAGVGFMVFF

V: TRBV6-5
CDR3: CASSLGMVGLNEQFF

V: TRBV28
CDR3: CASRPSDGANSNQPQHF

V: TRBV5-6
CDR3: CASSSYWTGVDYGYTF

V: TRBV28
CDR3: CASSQRVNPGELFF

V: TRBV24-1
CDR3: CATSDLDRVAGYTF

V: TRBV27
CDR3: CASSLNGLQPQHF

V: TRBV19
CDR3: CASSRGSWGTEAFF

V: TRBV13
CDR3: CASSTRVAGPYAYEQYF

V: TRBV5-1
CDR3: CASSRRTTSTDTQYF

V: TRBV19
CDR3: CASRGRVRDGYTF

V: TRBV11-2
CDR3: CASSLEGAANYGYTF